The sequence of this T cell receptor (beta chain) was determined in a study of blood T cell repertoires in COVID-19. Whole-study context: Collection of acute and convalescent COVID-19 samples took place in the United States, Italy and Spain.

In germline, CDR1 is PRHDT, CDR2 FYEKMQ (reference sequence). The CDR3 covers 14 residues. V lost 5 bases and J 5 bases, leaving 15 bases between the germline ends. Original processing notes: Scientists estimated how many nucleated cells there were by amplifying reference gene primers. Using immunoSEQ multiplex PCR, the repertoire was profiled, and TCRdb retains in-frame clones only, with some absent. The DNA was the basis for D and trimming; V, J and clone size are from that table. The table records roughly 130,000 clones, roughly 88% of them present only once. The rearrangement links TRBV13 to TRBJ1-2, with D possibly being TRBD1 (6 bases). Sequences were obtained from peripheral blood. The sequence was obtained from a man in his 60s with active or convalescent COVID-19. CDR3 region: CASSHGGAGYGYTF. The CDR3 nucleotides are TGTGCCAGCAGCCACGGGGGGGCGGGGTATGGCTACACCTTC.